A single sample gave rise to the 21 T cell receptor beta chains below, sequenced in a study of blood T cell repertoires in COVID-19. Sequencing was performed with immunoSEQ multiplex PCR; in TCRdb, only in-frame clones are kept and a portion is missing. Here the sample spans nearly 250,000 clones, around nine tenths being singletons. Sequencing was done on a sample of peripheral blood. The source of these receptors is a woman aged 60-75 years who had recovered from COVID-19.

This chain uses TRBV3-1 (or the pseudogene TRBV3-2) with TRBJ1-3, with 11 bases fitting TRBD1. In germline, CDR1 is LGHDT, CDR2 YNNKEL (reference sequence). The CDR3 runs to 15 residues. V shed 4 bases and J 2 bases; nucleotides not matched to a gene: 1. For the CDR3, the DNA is TGTGCCAGCAGCCTGGGACAGGGGGCTGGAAACACCATATATTTT. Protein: CASSLGQGAGNTIYF.

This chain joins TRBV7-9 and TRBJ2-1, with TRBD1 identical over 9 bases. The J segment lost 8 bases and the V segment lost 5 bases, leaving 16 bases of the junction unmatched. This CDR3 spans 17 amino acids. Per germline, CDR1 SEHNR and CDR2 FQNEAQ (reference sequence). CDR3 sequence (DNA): TGTGCCAGCAGCCCTGCGCACCGGGACAGGGCTTTTTATGAGCAGTTCTTC. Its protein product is CASSPAHRDRAFYEQFF.

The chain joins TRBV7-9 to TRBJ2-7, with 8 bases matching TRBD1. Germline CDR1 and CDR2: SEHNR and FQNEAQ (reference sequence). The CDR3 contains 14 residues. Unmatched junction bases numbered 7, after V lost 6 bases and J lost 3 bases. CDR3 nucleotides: TGTGCCAGCAGTAGACAGGGGTATGTCTACGAGCAGTACTTC. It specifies CASSRQGYVYEQYF. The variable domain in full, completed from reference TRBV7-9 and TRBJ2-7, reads DTGVSQNPRHKITKRGQNVTFRCDPISEHNRLYWYRQTLGQGPEFLTYFQNEAQLEKSRLLSDRFSAERPKGSFSTLEIQRTEQGDSAMYLCASSRQGYVYEQYFGPGTRLTVT.

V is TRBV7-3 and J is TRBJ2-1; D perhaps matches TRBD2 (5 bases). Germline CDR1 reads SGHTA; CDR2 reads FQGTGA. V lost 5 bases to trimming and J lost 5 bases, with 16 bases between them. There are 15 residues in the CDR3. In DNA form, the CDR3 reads TGTGCCAGCAGCCGTACCCGGGGTAGCCACAATGAGCAGTTCTTC. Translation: CASSRTRGSHNEQFF.

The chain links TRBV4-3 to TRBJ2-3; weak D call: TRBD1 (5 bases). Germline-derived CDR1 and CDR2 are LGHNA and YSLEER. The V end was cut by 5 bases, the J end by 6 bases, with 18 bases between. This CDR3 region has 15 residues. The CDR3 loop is CASSITGDPRDTQYF. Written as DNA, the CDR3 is TGCGCCAGCAGCATAACAGGAGACCCCAGGGATACGCAGTATTTT.

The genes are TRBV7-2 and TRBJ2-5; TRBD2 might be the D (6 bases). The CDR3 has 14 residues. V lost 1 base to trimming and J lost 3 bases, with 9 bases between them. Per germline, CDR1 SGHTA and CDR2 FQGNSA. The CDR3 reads CASSLGGAEETQYF. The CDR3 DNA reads TGTGCCAGCAGCTTAGGCGGGGCGGAAGAGACCCAGTACTTC.

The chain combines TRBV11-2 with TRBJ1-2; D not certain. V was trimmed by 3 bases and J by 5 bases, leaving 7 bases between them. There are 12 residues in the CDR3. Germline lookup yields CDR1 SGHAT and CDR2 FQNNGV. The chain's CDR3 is CASSFSAYGYTF. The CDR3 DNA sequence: TGTGCCAGCAGCTTTTCCGCGTATGGCTACACCTTC.

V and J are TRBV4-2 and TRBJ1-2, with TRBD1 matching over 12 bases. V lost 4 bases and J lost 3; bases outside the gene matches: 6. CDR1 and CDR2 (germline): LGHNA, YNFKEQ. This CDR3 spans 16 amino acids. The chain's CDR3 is CASSLAGTGGDYGYTF. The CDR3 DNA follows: TGTGCCAGCAGCCTAGCCGGGACAGGGGGCGACTATGGCTACACCTTC.

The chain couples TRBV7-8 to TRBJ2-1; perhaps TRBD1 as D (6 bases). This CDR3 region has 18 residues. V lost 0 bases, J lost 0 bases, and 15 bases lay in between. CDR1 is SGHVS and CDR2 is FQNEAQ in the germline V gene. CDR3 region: CASSLAPLTGSSYNEQFF. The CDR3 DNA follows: TGTGCCAGCAGCTTAGCTCCCCTCACAGGGAGCTCCTACAATGAGCAGTTCTTC.

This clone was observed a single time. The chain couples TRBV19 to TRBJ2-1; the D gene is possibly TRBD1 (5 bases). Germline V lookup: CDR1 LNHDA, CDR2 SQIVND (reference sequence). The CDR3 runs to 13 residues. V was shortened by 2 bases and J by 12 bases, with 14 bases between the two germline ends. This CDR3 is CASSISHGAWQFF. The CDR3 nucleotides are TGTGCCAGTAGTATAAGCCATGGGGCGTGGCAGTTCTTC.

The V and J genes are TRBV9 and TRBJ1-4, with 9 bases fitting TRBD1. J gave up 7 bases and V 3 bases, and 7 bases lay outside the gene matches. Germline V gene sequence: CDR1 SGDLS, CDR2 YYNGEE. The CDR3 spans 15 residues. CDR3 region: CASSGTGTGREKLFF. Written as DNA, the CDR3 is TGTGCCAGCAGCGGAACCGGGACAGGGCGTGAAAAACTGTTTTTT.

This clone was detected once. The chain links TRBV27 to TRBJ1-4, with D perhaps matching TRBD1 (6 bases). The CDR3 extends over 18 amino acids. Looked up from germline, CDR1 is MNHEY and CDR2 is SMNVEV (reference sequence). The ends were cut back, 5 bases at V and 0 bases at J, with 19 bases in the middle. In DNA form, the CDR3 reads TGTGCCAGCAGTCGGACAGTCATTACTTTGGCAACTAATGAAAAACTGTTTTTT. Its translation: CASSRTVITLATNEKLFF.

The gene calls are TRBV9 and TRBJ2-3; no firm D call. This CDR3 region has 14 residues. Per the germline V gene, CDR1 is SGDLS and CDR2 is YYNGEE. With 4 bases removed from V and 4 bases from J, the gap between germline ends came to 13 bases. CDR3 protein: CASSLAQDSDTQYF. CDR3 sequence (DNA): TGTGCCAGCAGCCTCGCCCAGGATTCAGATACGCAGTATTTT. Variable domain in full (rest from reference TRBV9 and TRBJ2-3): DSGVTQTPKHLITATGQRVTLRCSPRSGDLSVYWYQQSLDQGLQFLIQYYNGEERAKGNILERFSAQQFPDLHSELNLSSLELGDSALYFCASSLAQDSDTQYFGPGTRLTVL.

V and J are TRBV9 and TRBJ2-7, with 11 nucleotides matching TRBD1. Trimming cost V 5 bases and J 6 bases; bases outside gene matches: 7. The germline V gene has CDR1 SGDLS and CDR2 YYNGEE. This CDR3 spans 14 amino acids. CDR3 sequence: CASSADRGPGEQYF. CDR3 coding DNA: TGTGCCAGCAGTGCGGACAGGGGGCCTGGCGAGCAGTACTTC.

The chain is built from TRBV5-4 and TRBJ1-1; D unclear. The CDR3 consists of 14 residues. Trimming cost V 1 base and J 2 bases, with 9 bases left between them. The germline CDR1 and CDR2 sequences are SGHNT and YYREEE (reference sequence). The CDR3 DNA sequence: TGTGCCAGCAGCTTGTTCTCGGGTAACACTGAAGCTTTCTTT. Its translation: CASSLFSGNTEAFF.

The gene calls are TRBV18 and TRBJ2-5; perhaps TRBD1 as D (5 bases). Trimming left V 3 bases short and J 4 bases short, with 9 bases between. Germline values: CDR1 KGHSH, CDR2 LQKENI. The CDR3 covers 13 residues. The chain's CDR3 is CASSPQGPETQYF. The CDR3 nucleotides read TGTGCCAGCTCACCTCAGGGCCCAGAGACCCAGTACTTC. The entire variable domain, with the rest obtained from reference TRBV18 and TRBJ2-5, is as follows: NAGVMQNPRHLVRRRGQEARLRCSPMKGHSHVYWYRQLPEEGLKFMVYLQKENIIDESGMPKERFSAEFPKEGPSILRIQQVVRGDSAAYFCASSPQGPETQYFGPGTRLLVL.

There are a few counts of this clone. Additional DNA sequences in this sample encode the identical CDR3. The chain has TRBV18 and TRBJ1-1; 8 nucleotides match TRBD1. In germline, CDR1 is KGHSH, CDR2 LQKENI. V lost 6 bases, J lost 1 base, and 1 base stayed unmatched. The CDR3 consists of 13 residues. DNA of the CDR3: TGTGCCAGCTCGGGACAGGCGAACACTGAAGCTTTCTTT. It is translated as CASSGQANTEAFF.

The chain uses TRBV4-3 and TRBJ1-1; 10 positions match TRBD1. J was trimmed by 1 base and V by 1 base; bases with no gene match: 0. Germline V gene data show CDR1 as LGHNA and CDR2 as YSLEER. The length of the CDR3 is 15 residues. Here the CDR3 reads CASSQGTGGNTEAFF. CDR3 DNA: TGCGCCAGCAGCCAAGGGACAGGGGGGAACACTGAAGCTTTCTTT.

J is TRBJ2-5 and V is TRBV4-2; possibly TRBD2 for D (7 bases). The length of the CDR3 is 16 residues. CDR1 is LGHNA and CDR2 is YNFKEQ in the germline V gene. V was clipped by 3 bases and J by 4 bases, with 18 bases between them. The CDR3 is CASSQVGGAGLETQYF. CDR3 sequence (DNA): TGTGCCAGCAGCCAGGTGGGGGGGGCAGGCTTAGAGACCCAGTACTTC.

The CDR3 sequence is CASSFTGEYEQYF. CDR3 in DNA: TGTGCCAGCAGTTTTACGGGAGAGTACGAGCAGTACTTC. The V call is TRBV6-5, the J call TRBJ2-7, with D possibly being TRBD2 (6 bases). V dropped 4 bases and J dropped 4 bases, with 11 bases sitting between them. Germline values: CDR1 MNHEY, CDR2 SVGAGI. This CDR3 region has 13 residues.

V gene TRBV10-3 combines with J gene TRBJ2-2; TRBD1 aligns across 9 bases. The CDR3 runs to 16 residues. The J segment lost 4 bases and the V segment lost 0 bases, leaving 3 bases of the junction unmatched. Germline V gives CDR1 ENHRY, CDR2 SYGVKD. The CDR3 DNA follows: TGTGCCATCAGTGAGTCGGGGACAGGGATCACCGGGGAGCTGTTTTTT. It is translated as CAISESGTGITGELFF.